This T cell receptor beta chain was captured in a study of OX40 agonist ivuxolimab in advanced cancers. The CDR3 extends over 17 amino acids. CDR1 GTSNPN and CDR2 SVGIG come from the germline V gene (reference sequence). The junction had 13 bases not matched to a gene; V was cut back by 5 bases and J by 6 bases. TCRdb's copy holds only in-frame clones and misses some; the assay was immunoSEQ multiplex PCR. The sample holds tens of thousands of clones, roughly nine tenths seen once. The material sequenced was CD4+ or CD8+ T cells sorted from blood, taken in a trial of the OX40 agonist ivuxolimab. The chain recombines TRBV30 with TRBJ2-7; 16 bases fit TRBD2. This receptor was taken from an adult with an advanced solid tumor such as melanoma, head and neck, liver or kidney cancer. The CDR3 reads CAWRRGTSGGAPREQYF. CDR3 DNA sequence: TGTGCCTGGCGCCGGGGGACTAGCGGGGGGGCCCCTCGCGAGCAGTACTTC.